The following is a TCR beta chain sequence with its context. The specificity of this receptor is unknown. There are no base qualities to consult, and no much larger clone falls within one base. Each collaborating institution followed its own protocols to collect whole blood in K2EDTA tubes. For TCRbeta analysis, collaborator samples were shipped as frozen whole blood, as isolated PBMCs, or as DNA extracted from either sample type. This entry belongs to a study of blood T cell repertoires in COVID-19 (dated by TCRdb to 2018 to 2020). For the wider study: Collaborator samples came from the United States, Italy and Spain and covered acute and convalescent phases of COVID-19. Subjects who had been exposed to COVID-19, were actively infected with it, or had recovered from it provided the deeply sampled blood TCRbeta repertoires that made up the dataset. The samples were drawn from the first 160 participants of the ongoing ImmuneRACE study and from 1,254 subjects provided by 6 global collaborators. Where available, HLA class I and class II types were taken from metadata supplied by the sample provider and were not determined by assay-based typing. A freely available public database, intended as a resource for researchers studying the immune response to SARS-CoV-2, is where the repertoires were released. The prospective study material was composed of cDNA or gDNA derived from T cells, B-cell-depleted T cells, or PBMCs. The sample metadata nearly always contained a de-identified subject ID, COVID-19 status, age in years and sex. Broader findings and caveats from the paper: The quantity of clinical and demographic metadata differed by source and by participant and was supplied without curation.

The immunoSEQ Assay, a bias-controlled multiplex PCR, was used to amplify TCRbeta CDR3 regions from genomic DNA. Regarding the original processing steps: The number of nucleated cells in each sample was estimated from the amplification of reference gene primers within the assay. To quantify the absolute abundance of each unique TCRbeta CDR3 rearrangement, sequence reads were collapsed and filtered. For each sample, productive Simpson clonality was calculated by taking the square root of Simpson's diversity index across productive rearrangements. This is the immuneACCESS table as TCRdb keeps it, with only in-frame sequences that have V and J called. A part of the clones is gone; compared with another copy, unresolved V genes explain less than half, and the rest is unexplained. V and J calls plus clone size are reproduced from that table; the DNA served to infer D and trimming. The sample table contains around 46,000 clones; only one count was recorded for 75% to 90% of them. About a sixth of the sample lies in the top ten.

From the cysteine up to the phenylalanine, the CDR3 has a length of 13 residues. Of all the DNA, just the CDR3 is kept, 39 bases in frame from base 1. From a lookup of the germline V gene (reference sequence), CDR1 and CDR2 are MNHEY and SMNVEV. V is shortened by 6 bases, J by 7 bases, and the region joining them spans 12 bases. Sequencing was done on a sample of peripheral blood. This clonotype was sampled from a human donor in a cohort sampled during active COVID-19. The rearrangement combines TRBV27 with TRBJ2-2; TRBD1 is a weak D gene call, 6 bases matching. Here the CDR3 is given as CASRISGVGELFF. The nucleotides read TGTGCCAGCAGGATCTCAGGGGTCGGGGAGCTGTTTTTT.